The 13 T cell receptor beta chains below all came from one sample that was sequenced in a study of T cells in Graves' hyperthyroidism and ophthalmopathy (dated by TCRdb to the late 2010s). Library prep was done by multiplex PCR. These reads were obtained on an Illumina HiSeq 2000. The TCR beta CDR3 regions were amplified from RNA transcripts. A first-round RT-PCR of the TCR CDR3 used the HTBI primer set with the Qiagen OneStep RT-PCR kit. TCRdb cleaned the public reads at Q25 with fastp, built clones with MiXCR and kept in-frame beta chains. Records with the same CDR3 protein are collapsed into one entry carrying the most frequent genes and DNA. A total of about 59,000 distinct CDR3 sequences appear in this sample, roughly 50% of them only once. Approximately 3.3% of the sample lies in the top ten. Specimen: blood. These receptor sequences come from a woman aged 60-75 years with Graves' ophthalmopathy.

The J gene is TRBJ2-1, the V gene TRBV20-1; TRBD2 matches at 7 bases. Germline V gene lookup returns CDR1 DFQATT and CDR2 SNEGSKA (reference sequence). CDR3 size: 12 residues. V shed 4 bases and J 8 bases; nucleotides not matched to a gene: 5. CDR3 sequence (DNA): TGCAGTGCTACTCCTCTAGCGGATGAGCAGTTCTTC. It encodes CSATPLADEQFF.

Comments on this clonotype: The junction and the germline gene differ at one end; a read error may be behind it. V and J are TRBV27 and TRBJ2-2; unclear D gene. This CDR3 spans 17 amino acids. Germline V gene data show CDR1 as MNHEY and CDR2 as SMNVEV (reference sequence). The CDR3 spells CASGLSGHKGNTGELFF. The DNA of the CDR3 is TGTGCCAGCGGTTTATCCGGGCATAAGGGGAACACCGGGGAGCTGTTTTTT.

There are many counts of this clonotype. The V call is TRBV5-1, the J call TRBJ2-2, with TRBD1 matching over 7 bases. The length of the CDR3 is 15 residues. CDR1 and CDR2 (germline): SGHRS, YFSETQ. The ends lost 0 bases at V and 3 bases at J; junction bases unmatched: 2. The CDR3 DNA sequence: TGCGCCAGCAGCTTGGTTAGGGGGCACACCGGGGAGCTGTTTTTT. It encodes CASSLVRGHTGELFF.

The chain employs TRBV7-2 and TRBJ2-1; TRBD1 aligns across 8 bases. Germline-derived CDR1 and CDR2 are SGHTA and FQGNSA. The CDR3 is 15 residues long. Trimming at V came to 5 bases and at J to 5 bases, leaving 8 bases not matched to a gene. This CDR3 reads CASSIGTGGHNEQFF. The CDR3 DNA sequence: TGTGCCAGCAGCATCGGGACAGGAGGACACAATGAGCAGTTCTTC.

This clonotype has at least ten counts. The chain recombines TRBV10-3 with TRBJ2-3, with TRBD2 matching over 7 bases. Germline CDR1 and CDR2: ENHRY and SYGVKD. V lost 2 bases and J lost 1; bases outside the gene matches: 3. The CDR3 contains 15 residues. The CDR3 coding sequence is TGTGCCATCAGTGAGACTAGCGCCGGCACAGATACGCAGTATTTT. It specifies CAISETSAGTDTQYF.

In its sample, this clonotype was seen many times. This chain connects TRBV3-1 to TRBJ1-3; 8 bases are a match to TRBD1. The germline V gene has CDR1 LGHDT and CDR2 YNNKEL (reference sequence). The CDR3 runs 16 residues. V trimming: 1 base; J trimming: 4 bases; junction bases outside the gene matches: 6. The CDR3, as DNA: TGTGCCAGCAGCCAAGGCCGGACAGGGACGGGAAACACCATATATTTT. It encodes CASSQGRTGTGNTIYF.

This clonotype has at least ten counts. V gene TRBV6-1 combines with J gene TRBJ1-1, with a tentative D call TRBD1 (6 bases). This CDR3 has 14 residues. From germline, CDR1 is MNHNS and CDR2 SASEGT. V was cut by 2 bases and J by 10 bases, with 17 bases left in between. The CDR3 nucleotides read TGTGCCAGCAGTGAAAGACGGGGGGGCTTTGGAGCTTTCTTT. It translates to CASSERRGGFGAFF.

In regard to this clonotype: Its ends do not fully match the called genes, so a read error is possible. This chain joins TRBV7-2 and TRBJ2-7; TRBD2 agrees at 13 bases. The germline CDR1 and CDR2 sequences are SGHTA and FQGNSA. CDR3 length: 17 amino acids. The CDR3 loop is CASSRGLAGAYTYGQYF. The CDR3 DNA sequence: TGTGCCAGTAGTCGTGGACTAGCGGGAGCTTACACCTACGGGCAGTACTTC.

The chain combines TRBV7-2 with TRBJ2-3; TRBD2 agrees at 10 bases. The CDR3 runs to 17 residues. The ends lost 1 base at V and 0 bases at J; junction bases unmatched: 4. Germline CDR1 and CDR2: SGHTA and FQGNSA. CDR3 coding DNA: TGTGCCAGCAGCTTAGAACTAGCGGGGTTTAGCACAGATACGCAGTATTTT. This translates into CASSLELAGFSTDTQYF. Variable domain in full (rest from reference TRBV7-2 and TRBJ2-3): GAGVSQSPSNKVTEKGKDVELRCDPISGHTALYWYRQSLGQGLEFLIYFQGNSAPDKSGLPSDRFSAERTGGSVSTLTIQRTQQEDSAVYLCASSLELAGFSTDTQYFGPGTRLTVL.

In this sample, this clonotype turned up many times. The chain combines TRBV19 with TRBJ2-3; D is tentatively TRBD1 or TRBD2 (5 bases each). Trimming left V 9 bases short and J 6 bases short, with 19 bases between. Germline values: CDR1 LNHDA, CDR2 SQIVND (reference sequence). The CDR3 sequence is 14 residues long. The CDR3 nucleotides are TGTGCCAGCCTTCTTGGGGGTGTCGCCGATACGCAGTATTTT. It yields the protein CASLLGGVADTQYF.

The chain carries TRBV9 and TRBJ1-2, with 7 bases fitting TRBD1. This CDR3 has 14 amino acids. V gave up 6 bases and J gave up 6 bases; unmatched junction bases: 11. CDR1 SGDLS and CDR2 YYNGEE come from the germline V gene. The CDR3 nucleotides read TGTGCCAGCAAGATAGGGAATACAGGGGATGGCTACACCTTC. It specifies CASKIGNTGDGYTF.

In its sample, this clonotype was seen many times. The chain is built from TRBV12-3 or TRBV12-4 and TRBJ2-7; TRBD2 might be the D (6 bases). Trimming stripped 6 bases from V and 2 bases from J, with 11 bases between. There are 13 residues in the CDR3. The CDR3 DNA reads TGTGCCAGCAGCTCTAGCGCAGCCTACGAGCAGTACTTC. This encodes CASSSSAAYEQYF.

The CDR3, as DNA: TGCAGTGCTAGAGTTGGTAATAGCAATCAGCCCCAGCATTTT. Amino acids: CSARVGNSNQPQHF. The chain combines TRBV20-1 with TRBJ1-5, with D uncertain. The CDR3 is made up of 14 amino acids. Germline CDR1 and CDR2: DFQATT and SNEGSKA (reference sequence). V dropped 1 base and J dropped 0 bases, with 7 bases sitting between them.